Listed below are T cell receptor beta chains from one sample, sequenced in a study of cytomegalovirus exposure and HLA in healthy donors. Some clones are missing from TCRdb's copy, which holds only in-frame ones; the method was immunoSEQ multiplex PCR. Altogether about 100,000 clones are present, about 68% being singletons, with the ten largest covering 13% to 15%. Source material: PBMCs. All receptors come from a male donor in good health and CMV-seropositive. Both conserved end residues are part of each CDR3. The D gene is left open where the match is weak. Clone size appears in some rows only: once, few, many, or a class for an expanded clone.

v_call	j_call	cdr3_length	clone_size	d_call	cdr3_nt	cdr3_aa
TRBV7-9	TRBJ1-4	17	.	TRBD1	TGTGCCAGCAGCCTGGGTCAGGGGGCCTCTCTTCGGGAAAAACTGTTTTTT	CASSLGQGASLREKLFF
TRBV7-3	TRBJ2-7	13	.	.	TGTGCCAGCAGCTTTGGAGGCGCAAACGAGCAGTACTTC	CASSFGGANEQYF
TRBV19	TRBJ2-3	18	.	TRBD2	TGTGCCACCCTAAGCCCGGGCCGTGGGGGGGAATCCAAGTATACGCAGTATTTT	CATLSPGRGGESKYTQYF
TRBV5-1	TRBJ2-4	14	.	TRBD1	TGCGCCAGCAGCTCCTCCGGGACAGTGCACATTCAGTACTTC	CASSSSGTVHIQYF
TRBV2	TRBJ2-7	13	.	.	TGTGCCAGCAGTGAACAGGGGCTTGCTAAGCAGTACTTC	CASSEQGLAKQYF
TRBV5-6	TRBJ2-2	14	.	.	TGTGCCAGCAGCTCAAACTACAACACCGGGGAGCTGTTTTTT	CASSSNYNTGELFF
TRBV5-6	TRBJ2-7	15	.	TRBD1	TGTGCCAGCAGCTCCCAAGGGACAGGGTTTTACGAGCAGTACTTC	CASSSQGTGFYEQYF
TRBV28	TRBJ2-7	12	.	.	TGTGCCAGCAGTTCAAGACAGAACGAGCAGTACTTC	CASSSRQNEQYF
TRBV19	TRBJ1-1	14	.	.	TGTGCCAGTAGTATGGGGGGGAGGGACACTGAAGCTTTCTTT	CASSMGGRDTEAFF
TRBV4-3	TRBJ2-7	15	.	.	TGCGCCAGCAGCCAAGTTCTGCGGGGGCCCTACGAGCAGTACTTC	CASSQVLRGPYEQYF
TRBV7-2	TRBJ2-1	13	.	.	TGTGCCAGCAGCTTAGATGCAGGGTATGGGCAGTTCTTC	CASSLDAGYGQFF
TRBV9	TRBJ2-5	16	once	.	TGTGCCAGCAGCGTAGGGGGCGGGGCATTCCAAGAGACCCAGTACTTC	CASSVGGGAFQETQYF
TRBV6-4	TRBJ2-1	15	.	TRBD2	TGTGCCAGCAGTGCTAGCGGGGGTTGGTACAATGAGCAGTTCTTC	CASSASGGWYNEQFF
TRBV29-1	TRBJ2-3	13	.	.	TGCAGCGTTGTGGGGGGAAACACAGATACGCAGTATTTT	CSVVGGNTDTQYF
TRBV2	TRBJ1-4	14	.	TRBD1	TGTGCCAGCAGGACGACAGGGTCCAGTGAAAAACTGTTTTTT	CASRTTGSSEKLFF
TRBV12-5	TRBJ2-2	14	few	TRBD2	TGTGCTAGTGCCCGGGCGGGGGTAAACGGGGAGCTGTTTTTT	CASARAGVNGELFF
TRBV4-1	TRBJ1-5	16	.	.	TGCGCCAGCAGCCAAGACGTACTCGGTAGCAATCAGCCCCAGCATTTT	CASSQDVLGSNQPQHF
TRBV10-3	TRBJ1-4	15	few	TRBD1	TGTGCCATCAGTGAGTCGGACAGGGGTTGGGAAAAACTGTTTTTT	CAISESDRGWEKLFF
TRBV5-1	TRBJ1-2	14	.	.	TGCGCCAGCAGCTTGGCGCAGGGTTCGGATGGCTACACCTTC	CASSLAQGSDGYTF
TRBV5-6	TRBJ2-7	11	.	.	TGTGCCAGCAGCTGGGGGAGGGAGCAGTACTTC	CASSWGREQYF
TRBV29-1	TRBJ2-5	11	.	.	TGCAGCGTTGAGGCAGGAGAGACCCAGTACTTC	CSVEAGETQYF
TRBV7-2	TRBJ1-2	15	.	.	TGTGCCAGCAGCTTCTTTAACAGGGTTCTATGGGGCTACACCTTC	CASSFFNRVLWGYTF
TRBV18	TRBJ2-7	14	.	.	TGTGCCAGCTCACCGGGAGGTAGCGCGGGCGAGCAGTACTTC	CASSPGGSAGEQYF
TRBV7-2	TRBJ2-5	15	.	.	TGTGCCAGCAGCACAAACGGGCAGGGAGGTGAGACCCAGTACTTC	CASSTNGQGGETQYF
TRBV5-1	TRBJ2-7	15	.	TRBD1	TGCGCCAGCAGCTTGACAGGGGATCCCATCGACGAGCAGTACTTC	CASSLTGDPIDEQYF
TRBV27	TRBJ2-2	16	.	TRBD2	TGTGCCAGCAGTTTCCGGGGGGGCGTTAACACCGGGGAGCTGTTTTTT	CASSFRGGVNTGELFF
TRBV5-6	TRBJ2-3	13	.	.	TGTGCCAGCAGTTGGGGGCGGGCAGATACGCAGTATTTT	CASSWGRADTQYF
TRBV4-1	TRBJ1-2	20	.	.	TGCGCCAGCAGCCAAGTTGAGATCGTGGAGGTCAAATATACTGGGGATGGCTACACCTTC	CASSQVEIVEVKYTGDGYTF
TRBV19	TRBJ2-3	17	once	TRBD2	TGTGCCAGTACCGGTTCCGGGACTAGCATCCGCACAGATACGCAGTATTTT	CASTGSGTSIRTDTQYF
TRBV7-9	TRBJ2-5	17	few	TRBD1	TGTGCCAGCAGCTTAGTGAGTCCAGACAGGGCACAAGAGACCCAGTACTTC	CASSLVSPDRAQETQYF
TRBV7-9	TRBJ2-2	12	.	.	TGTGCCAGGCCGGGGAACACCGGGGAGCTGTTTTTT	CARPGNTGELFF
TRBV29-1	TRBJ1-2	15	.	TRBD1	TGCAGCGTGAGATTGGACAGGGGGCCCCTTGATGGCTACACCTTC	CSVRLDRGPLDGYTF
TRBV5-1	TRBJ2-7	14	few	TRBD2	TGCGCCAGCAGCTTGGGGGGGGGACTCTACGAGCAGTACTTC	CASSLGGGLYEQYF
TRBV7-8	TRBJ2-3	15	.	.	TGTGCCAGCAGCTTAGCTGTGAGATTCACAGATACGCAGTATTTT	CASSLAVRFTDTQYF
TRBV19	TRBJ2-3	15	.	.	TGTGCCAGTAGTATGAGAAGATCTAGCACAGATACGCAGTATTTT	CASSMRRSSTDTQYF
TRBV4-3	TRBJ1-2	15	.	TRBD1	TGCGCCAGCAGCCCCGGAGGCAGGGGGCTGGGTGGCTACACCTTC	CASSPGGRGLGGYTF